These T cell receptor beta chains were read from a single sample in a study of T cells in Graves' hyperthyroidism and ophthalmopathy. TCRdb used MiXCR to reprocess the multiplex PCR reads, holding one entry per CDR3 protein. Here the sample spans hundreds of thousands of distinct CDR3 sequences, approximately 15% being singletons. Sample: blood. These receptors all come from a woman aged 25 to 39 with Graves' hyperthyroidism. Each CDR3 is given with its conserved first and last residue. A D gene is named only where the DNA matches it firmly. Expanded clones are given a class, and other clones once, few, many or no size at all.

TGCGCCACCATATCAACGTCGGGACAGCAGTACTTC CATISTSGQQYF . TRBJ2-7 TRBV10-1 few
TGTGCCATCAGTCCCGGTGGGACCCAGTACTTC CAISPGGTQYF . TRBJ2-5 TRBV10-3 few
TGTGCCAGCAGTTTAGGACTAGCGGGAGCGATCGGGGAGCTGTTTTTT CASSLGLAGAIGELFF TRBD2 TRBJ2-2 TRBV12-3/TRBV12-4 many
TGTGCCACCAGTGATTCCCGACTAGCGGGGTACACCGGGGAGCTGTTTTTT CATSDSRLAGYTGELFF TRBD2 TRBJ2-2 TRBV24-1 many
TGTGCCAGCAGCCCCGGGACAAAGGAAAACTATGGCTACACCTTC CASSPGTKENYGYTF . TRBJ1-2 TRBV4-2 .
TGTGCCACCAGCCCCAGAGGCGGGAGTGTCCCCGGGGAGCTGTTTTTT CATSPRGGSVPGELFF TRBD2 TRBJ2-2 TRBV15 many
TGTGCCAGCAGCTTAGAGCTTTCAGATACGCAGTATTTT CASSLELSDTQYF . TRBJ2-3 TRBV11-2 many
TGTGCCAGCAGCTGGGGGGGGGGGGTGGTCACTGAAGCTTTCTTT CASSWGGGVVTEAFF . TRBJ1-1 TRBV7-8 .
TGCAGTGCTGATCTTACTAGCGGGAACGACGAGCAGTACTTC CSADLTSGNDEQYF TRBD2 TRBJ2-7 TRBV20-1 few
TGTGCCAGCAGCCCCTGGACTAGCGGGAGGGCCCCCAATGAGCAGTTCTTC CASSPWTSGRAPNEQFF TRBD2 TRBJ2-1 TRBV28 .
TGTGCCAGCAGGGGGGACCGAGGACAGGGCCCTTTCCAAGAGACCCAGTACTTC CASRGDRGQGPFQETQYF TRBD1 TRBJ2-5 TRBV12-3/TRBV12-4 many
TGTGCCAGCAATGGGGAGGGGAGAAAACTGTTTTTT CASNGEGRKLFF . TRBJ1-4 TRBV28 many
TGCAGTGCTAGAGATACCCGAAACACTGAAGCTTTCTTT CSARDTRNTEAFF . TRBJ1-1 TRBV20-1 many
TGTGCCAGCAGTTCACTGCCCTCGCAGGGGAGTCTTTACTATGGCTACACCTTC CASSSLPSQGSLYYGYTF . TRBJ1-2 TRBV28 many
TGTGCCAGCAGTGTTGAACCGGTGAGCTCCTACGAGCAGTACTTC CASSVEPVSSYEQYF . TRBJ2-7 TRBV2 .
TGCAGTGCTAGGAAGAGCTCCTACGAGCAGTACTTC CSARKSSYEQYF . TRBJ2-7 TRBV20-1 few
TGTGCCAGCAGCCCTTGGGCTCGGGATACGCAGTATTTT CASSPWARDTQYF . TRBJ2-3 TRBV11-2 many
TGTGCCAGCACCCCCGGGTATAGCACAGATACGCAGTATTTT CASTPGYSTDTQYF . TRBJ2-3 TRBV7-2 many
TGCGCCAGCAGCCTGTTAGGGACTAGCTCCAACGAGCAGTACTTC CASSLLGTSSNEQYF TRBD2 TRBJ2-7 TRBV4-1 .
TGCAGTGCTTCGGAGGGCAGATCCTACGGCGGTTCACCCCTCCACTTT CSASEGRSYGGSPLHF . TRBJ1-6 TRBV20-1 many
TGTGCCAGCAGCTTAGCGGGGGGGAACTTGAGGGAAACCCAGTACTTC CASSLAGGNLRETQYF TRBD2 TRBJ2-5 TRBV7-6 .
TGCAGTGCTAGCGGTGGTGGTCCAGCGGGAGAAGAGCAGTACTTC CSASGGGPAGEEQYF TRBD2 TRBJ2-7 TRBV20-1 .
TGCGCCAGCAGCCAAGATCGGTCCGTTCAGTACGAGCAGTACTTC CASSQDRSVQYEQYF . TRBJ2-7 TRBV4-3 few
TGTGCCAGCAGTTTAGAGCTAGGAGCGGAGCTGTTTTTT CASSLELGAELFF . TRBJ2-2 TRBV12-3/TRBV12-4 few
TGTGCCAGCAGCCAACGCGTCCGGGGAAACACCATATATTTT CASSQRVRGNTIYF . TRBJ1-3 TRBV11-2 .
TGTGCCTGGAAGGAAACGGCCACAGATACGCAGTATTTT CAWKETATDTQYF . TRBJ2-3 TRBV30 .
TGCAGTGTGTCCGGCCACGGAGATACGCAGTATTTT CSVSGHGDTQYF . TRBJ2-3 TRBV20-1 many
TGTGCCAGCAGCCCGTCGGCCACAGGCGAGCAGTACTTC CASSPSATGEQYF . TRBJ2-7 TRBV7-9 .
TGTGCCAGCAGCTTAGGGACAGGGCAGCGTGAAGCTTTCTTT CASSLGTGQREAFF TRBD1 TRBJ1-1 TRBV7-2 many
TGTGCCAGCAGTTACTCGACAGGCGTAGCCAAAAACATTCAGTACTTC CASSYSTGVAKNIQYF . TRBJ2-4 TRBV6-2/TRBV6-3 few
TGTGCCAGCAGCTTAGCCCCTAGCGGCTACGAGCAGTACTTC CASSLAPSGYEQYF TRBD2 TRBJ2-7 TRBV7-7 .
TGCAGTGCTAGTTCCCCTCCCGGGACTAGCGGGAGGGCTTACGAGCAGTACTTC CSASSPPGTSGRAYEQYF TRBD2 TRBJ2-7 TRBV20-1 .
TGTGCCAGCAGTTACTCGACTAGCGGTACAGATACGCAGTATTTT CASSYSTSGTDTQYF TRBD2 TRBJ2-3 TRBV6-5 few
TGTGCCAGCAGAATCGGACTAGCACCGCGATCGGAGCTGTTTTTT CASRIGLAPRSELFF TRBD2 TRBJ2-2 TRBV28 .
TGTGCCAGCAGCTTTAGCGCGGGGACGGAGACCCAGTACTTC CASSFSAGTETQYF . TRBJ2-5 TRBV5-5 .
TGTGCCAGCAGCCGACTAGCGTCCCAAGAGACCCAGTACTTC CASSRLASQETQYF TRBD2 TRBJ2-5 TRBV28 many
TGTGCCAGCAGTCCGTATCAGGGACACCGAAGCACAGATACGCAGTATTTT CASSPYQGHRSTDTQYF . TRBJ2-3 TRBV12-3/TRBV12-4 many
TGTGCCAGCAGTGGGGAGGGGTTAGTTAGAGGGCAAGAGACCCAGTACTTC CASSGEGLVRGQETQYF TRBD2 TRBJ2-5 TRBV6-1 many
TGTGCCAGCAGCACAGATCTCGGAAGCTCCTACAATGAGCAGTTCTTC CASSTDLGSSYNEQFF . TRBJ2-1 TRBV7-2 many
TGTGCCAGCAGTTCGCCGGGACAGTGGGGAAATGAGCAGTTCTTC CASSSPGQWGNEQFF TRBD1 TRBJ2-1 TRBV27 many
TGCGCCAGCAGCCAAGTCAGAATAAGGGGCGGGGAGCTGTTTTTT CASSQVRIRGGELFF . TRBJ2-2 TRBV4-3 few
TGTGCCAGCAACTCGCCGACAGGACCTCTCACCTTC CASNSPTGPLTF . TRBJ1-2 TRBV6-1 few
TGTGCCAGCACCCTAGGGGGGGATAATGAAAAACTGTTTTTT CASTLGGDNEKLFF . TRBJ1-4 TRBV2 many
TGCAGTGCTAGCGCTAGTCGGGCTAACTATGGCTACACCTTC CSASASRANYGYTF . TRBJ1-2 TRBV20-1 .
TGTGCCAGCAGCTCGGACCCCAGCTCCTACAATGAGCAGTTCTTC CASSSDPSSYNEQFF . TRBJ2-1 TRBV7-6 few
TGCAGCGTTGAGGACACTAGGGAGCTGTTTTTT CSVEDTRELFF . TRBJ2-2 TRBV29-1 many
TGTGCCAGCTCACCAGACCTGAGAGACAGGGCCAACAATGAGCAGTTCTTC CASSPDLRDRANNEQFF TRBD1 TRBJ2-1 TRBV18 .
TGTGCCAGCACCTTCCGGGGGGCACCCCTCCACTTT CASTFRGAPLHF . TRBJ1-6 TRBV28 many
TGCAGTGCTAATCTAGACTACAGGGATACGCAGTATTTT CSANLDYRDTQYF . TRBJ2-3 TRBV20-1 .
TGTGCCAGCAGTTTGGCCCCGTACTATGGCTACACCTTC CASSLAPYYGYTF . TRBJ1-2 TRBV12-3/TRBV12-4 .
TGCGCCAGCAGCCAAATCGAGGGAAACGAGCAGTACTTC CASSQIEGNEQYF . TRBJ2-7 TRBV4-1 .
TGCAGTGCTAGAGATGAGGGTGAAAAACTGTTTTTT CSARDEGEKLFF . TRBJ1-4 TRBV20-1 few
TGTGCCAGCAGTACAGGGGTGGTAGACTACGAGCAGTACTTC CASSTGVVDYEQYF TRBD1 TRBJ2-7 TRBV2 .
TGTGCCAGCAGCGTAGAGGGACAGGGAGGGGACGAGCAGTACTTC CASSVEGQGGDEQYF TRBD1 TRBJ2-7 TRBV9 many
TGTGCCAGTAAAAGGACAGCAACTAATGAAAAACTGTTTTTT CASKRTATNEKLFF . TRBJ1-4 TRBV19 .
TGTGCCAGCAGCCAAGGGGGGGGAGTGTCGACCGGGGAGCTGTTTTTT CASSQGGGVSTGELFF TRBD2 TRBJ2-2 TRBV3-1 .
TGTGCCAGCAGCCGCCCGGGGGACAGGGCGAGTCTCCAGAACACCGGGGAGCTGTTTTTT CASSRPGDRASLQNTGELFF TRBD1 TRBJ2-2 TRBV7-9 .
TGTGCCAGCAGAGAGGGGGGACAGGATTACAATGAGCAGTTCTTC CASREGGQDYNEQFF TRBD1 TRBJ2-1 TRBV2 many
TGTGCCAGCAGTAAGATTTCGGGGACTCTAAACATTCAGTACTTC CASSKISGTLNIQYF . TRBJ2-4 TRBV6-2/TRBV6-3 many